Each of the 14 T cell receptor beta chains below was sequenced from the same sample in a study of cytomegalovirus exposure and HLA in healthy donors. Amplification used 60 Vbeta primers and 13 Jbeta primers. Here immunoSEQ multiplex PCR was the method, and the copy in TCRdb shows in-frame clones only, minus some. The top ten hold less than 2% of the sample, which has 140,000 to 150,000 clones, 76% seen once. Sequencing was carried out using PBMCs. Every receptor here comes from a man between 35 and 55 years old in good health and CMV-seronegative.

This chain connects TRBV30 to TRBJ1-4; possibly TRBD1 for D (6 bases). Trimming removed 4 bases at V and 8 bases at J, with 17 bases between. Germline loops: CDR1 GTSNPN, CDR2 SVGIG (reference sequence). The CDR3 consists of 14 residues. The CDR3 sequence: CAWNPGARDEKLFF. The CDR3 DNA sequence: TGTGCCTGGAATCCAGGGGCCAGGGACGAAAAACTGTTTTTT.

V gene TRBV5-4 combines with J gene TRBJ1-1; TRBD1 might be the D (6 bases). The V end was cut by 4 bases, the J end by 2 bases, with 12 bases between. The germline V gene has CDR1 SGHNT and CDR2 YYREEE (reference sequence). This CDR3 comprises 14 residues. The CDR3 DNA is TGTGCCAGCAGCGCGAGGGACACCAACACTGAAGCTTTCTTT. Protein: CASSARDTNTEAFF.

The chain recombines TRBV6-1 with TRBJ1-5; no clear D. CDR1 is MNHNS, CDR2 SASEGT, per germline. The ends were cut back, 7 bases at V and 0 bases at J, with 10 bases in the middle. This CDR3 is built from 14 residues. The CDR3 is CASTYSHSNQPQHF. For the CDR3, the DNA is TGTGCCAGCACCTACAGTCATAGCAATCAGCCCCAGCATTTT.

The J gene is TRBJ2-7, the V gene TRBV28, with D perhaps TRBD2 (6 bases). CDR1 and CDR2 (germline): MDHEN, SYDVKM. The V and J ends lost 6 bases and 7 bases respectively, with 16 bases between them. This CDR3 is built from 13 residues. The CDR3 reads CASSPTHGGEQYF. CDR3 DNA sequence: TGTGCCAGCAGCCCTACTCATGGGGGGGAGCAGTACTTC.

The rearrangement links TRBV7-9 to TRBJ2-4; the D gene is possibly TRBD1 (5 bases). The V end lost 7 bases, the J end lost 8 bases, and 15 bases lay between the germline ends. CDR3 length: 13 residues. Germline CDR1 reads SEHNR; CDR2 reads FQNEAQ (reference sequence). In DNA form, the CDR3 reads TGTGCCAGCACCTCTTTCAGGGCGGACATTCAGTACTTC. Amino acid sequence: CASTSFRADIQYF. Combining the CDR3 with reference TRBV7-9 and TRBJ2-4 gives the whole variable domain DTGVSQNPRHKITKRGQNVTFRCDPISEHNRLYWYRQTLGQGPEFLTYFQNEAQLEKSRLLSDRFSAERPKGSFSTLEIQRTEQGDSAMYLCASTSFRADIQYFGAGTRLSVL.

The chain links TRBV29-1 to TRBJ2-2; no firm D call. The CDR3 is made up of 14 amino acids. V was shortened by 5 bases and J by 0 bases, with 10 bases between the two germline ends. In germline, CDR1 is SQVTM, CDR2 ANQGSEA. The CDR3 spells CSVPGSSNTGELFF. For the CDR3, the DNA is TGCAGCGTTCCAGGATCCTCGAACACCGGGGAGCTGTTTTTT.

This clone was recorded only once. CDR3: CASRRGTGSTGELFF. The CDR3, as DNA: TGTGCCAGCAGACGGGGGACAGGGAGTACCGGGGAGCTGTTTTTT. This chain links TRBV27 with TRBJ2-2; TRBD1 matches at 9 bases. Unmatched junction bases numbered 7, after V lost 6 bases and J lost 5 bases. The CDR3 contains 15 residues. Germline V gene lookup returns CDR1 MNHEY and CDR2 SMNVEV (reference sequence).

The chain employs TRBV28 and TRBJ2-3; the match to TRBD2 covers 8 bases. In germline, CDR1 is MDHEN, CDR2 SYDVKM. This CDR3 is built from 16 residues. V lost 6 bases to trimming and J lost 3 bases; unmatched junction nucleotides: 11. The CDR3 loop is CASRTFSGTWTDTQYF. The CDR3 nucleotides are TGTGCCAGCAGGACCTTTAGCGGGACCTGGACAGATACGCAGTATTTT. Variable domain in full (rest from reference TRBV28 and TRBJ2-3): DVKVTQSSRYLVKRTGEKVFLECVQDMDHENMFWYRQDPGLGLRLIYFSYDVKMKEKGDIPEGYSVSREKKERFSLILESASTNQTSMYLCASRTFSGTWTDTQYFGPGTRLTVL.

The chain is built from TRBV27 and TRBJ2-4; the D is unclear. The CDR3 totals 18 residues. Trimming took 3 bases from V and 1 from J, leaving 19 bases between them. The germline V gene has CDR1 MNHEY and CDR2 SMNVEV (reference sequence). The CDR3 spells CASSFSEILLTAKNIQYF. The CDR3 nucleotides read TGTGCCAGCAGTTTCTCGGAGATCTTGCTTACGGCCAAAAACATTCAGTACTTC.

CDR3 amino acids: CASSGPADRVYEEQYF. The CDR3 coding sequence is TGTGCCAGCAGCGGTCCGGCCGACAGGGTCTACGAGGAGCAGTACTTC. This rearrangement joins TRBV11-2 to TRBJ2-7; 7 bases fit TRBD1. The CDR3 consists of 16 residues. Germline CDR1 and CDR2: SGHAT and FQNNGV. The V gene end was trimmed by 5 bases and the J gene end by 7 bases; junction bases not matched to a gene: 17.

The chain combines TRBV13 with TRBJ2-7, with a possible D match to TRBD1 (6 bases). V lost 2 bases, J lost 4 bases, and 39 bases lay in between. The germline V gene encodes CDR1 PRHDT and CDR2 FYEKMQ (reference sequence). There are 23 residues in the CDR3. CDR3 sequence reads: CASSLSSYSPERILRTGPYEQYF. In nucleotides, the CDR3 is TGTGCCAGCAGCTTATCAAGCTATTCCCCCGAGAGAATACTCCGAACAGGGCCGTACGAGCAGTACTTC. Drawing the rest from reference TRBV13 and TRBJ2-7, the complete variable domain is AAGVIQSPRHLIKEKRETATLKCYPIPRHDTVYWYQQGPGQDPQFLISFYEKMQSDKGSIPDRFSAQQFSDYHSELNMSSLELGDSALYFCASSLSSYSPERILRTGPYEQYFGPGTRLTVT.

CDR3 region: CASRAGHEQFF. For the CDR3, the DNA is TGTGCCAGCAGGGCGGGGCATGAGCAGTTCTTC. The genes are TRBV6-1 and TRBJ2-1, with D perhaps matching TRBD2 (6 bases). The CDR3 has 11 amino acids. Germline CDR1 is MNHNS and CDR2 is SASEGT. Trimming cost V 6 bases and J 8 bases, with 8 bases left between them.

The rearrangement joins TRBV28 to TRBJ2-5, with D perhaps matching TRBD1 (6 bases). The V end was cut by 5 bases, the J end by 1 base, with 14 bases between. The CDR3 totals 15 residues. Germline V lookup: CDR1 MDHEN, CDR2 SYDVKM. CDR3 sequence reads: CASSTLTGTQETQYF. CDR3 DNA: TGTGCCAGCAGTACTCTGACAGGAACCCAAGAGACCCAGTACTTC.

The rearrangement uses TRBV9 and TRBJ2-3, with 8 bases lining up with TRBD2. CDR3 length: 15 amino acids. Germline trimming cut 3 bases from V and 0 bases from J; bases unmatched to any gene: 3. The germline V gene has CDR1 SGDLS and CDR2 YYNGEE. The CDR3 region is CASSAASGSTDTQYF. CDR3 sequence (DNA): TGTGCCAGCAGCGCCGCTAGCGGGAGCACAGATACGCAGTATTTT.